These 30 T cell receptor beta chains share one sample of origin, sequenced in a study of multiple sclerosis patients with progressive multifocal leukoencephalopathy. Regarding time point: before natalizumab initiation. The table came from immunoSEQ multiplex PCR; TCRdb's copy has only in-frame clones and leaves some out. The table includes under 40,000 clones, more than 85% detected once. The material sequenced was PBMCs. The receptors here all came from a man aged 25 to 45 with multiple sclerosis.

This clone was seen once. CDR3 coding DNA: TGTGCCAGCAGTCCGGGGACAGCACAGACGCCCCAGCATTTT. Its protein is CASSPGTAQTPQHF. This sequence joins TRBV6-6 and TRBJ1-5, with 7 bases matching TRBD1. CDR1 MNHNY and CDR2 SVGAGI come from the germline V gene (reference sequence). The CDR3 spans 14 residues. The ends lost 5 bases at V and 9 bases at J; junction bases unmatched: 10.

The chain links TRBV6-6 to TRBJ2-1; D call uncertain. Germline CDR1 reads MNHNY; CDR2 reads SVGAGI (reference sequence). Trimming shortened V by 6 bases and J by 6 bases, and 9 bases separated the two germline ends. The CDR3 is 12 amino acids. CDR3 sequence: CASSRYSNEQFF. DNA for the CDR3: TGTGCCAGCAGCCGATACAGCAATGAGCAGTTCTTC.

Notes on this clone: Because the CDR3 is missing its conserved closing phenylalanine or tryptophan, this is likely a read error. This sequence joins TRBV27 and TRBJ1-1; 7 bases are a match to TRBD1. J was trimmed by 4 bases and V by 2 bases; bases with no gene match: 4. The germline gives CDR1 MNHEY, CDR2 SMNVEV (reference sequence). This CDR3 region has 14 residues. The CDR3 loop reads CASSLVRGTTEAFL. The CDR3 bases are TGTGCCAGCAGTTTAGTCAGGGGGACCACTGAAGCTTTCCTT.

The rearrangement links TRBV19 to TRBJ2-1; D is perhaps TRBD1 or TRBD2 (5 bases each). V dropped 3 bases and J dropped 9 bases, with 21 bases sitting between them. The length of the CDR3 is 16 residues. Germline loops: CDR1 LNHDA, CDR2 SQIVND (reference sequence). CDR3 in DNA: TGTGCCAGTAGTATCACAGAAGGCCCCCCGAGGGGTGAGCAGTTCTTC. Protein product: CASSITEGPPRGEQFF.

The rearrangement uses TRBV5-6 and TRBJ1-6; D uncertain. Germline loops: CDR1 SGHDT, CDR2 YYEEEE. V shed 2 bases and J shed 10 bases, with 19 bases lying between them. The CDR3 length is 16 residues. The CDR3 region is CASSFITGGAGSPLHF. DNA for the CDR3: TGTGCCAGCAGCTTCATAACCGGAGGCGCGGGATCACCCCTCCACTTT.

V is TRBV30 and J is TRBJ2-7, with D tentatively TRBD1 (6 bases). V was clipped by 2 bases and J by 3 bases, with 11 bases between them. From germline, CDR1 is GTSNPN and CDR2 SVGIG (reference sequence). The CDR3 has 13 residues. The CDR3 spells CAWSTGLSYEQYF. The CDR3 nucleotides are TGTGCCTGGAGTACAGGGTTAAGCTACGAGCAGTACTTC.

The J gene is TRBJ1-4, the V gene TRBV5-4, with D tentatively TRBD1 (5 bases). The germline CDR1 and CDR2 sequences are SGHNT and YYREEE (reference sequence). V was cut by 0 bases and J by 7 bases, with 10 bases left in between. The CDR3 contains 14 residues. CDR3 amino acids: CASSLAGIGEKLFF. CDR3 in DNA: TGTGCCAGCAGCTTGGCAGGGATAGGTGAAAAACTGTTTTTT.

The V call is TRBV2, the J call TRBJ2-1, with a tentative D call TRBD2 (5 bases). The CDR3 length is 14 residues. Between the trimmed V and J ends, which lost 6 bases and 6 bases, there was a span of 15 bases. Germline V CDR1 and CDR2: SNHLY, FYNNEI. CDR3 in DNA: TGTGCCAGCAGCTCGATGAGGGCGGTCAATGAGCAGTTCTTC. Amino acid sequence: CASSSMRAVNEQFF.

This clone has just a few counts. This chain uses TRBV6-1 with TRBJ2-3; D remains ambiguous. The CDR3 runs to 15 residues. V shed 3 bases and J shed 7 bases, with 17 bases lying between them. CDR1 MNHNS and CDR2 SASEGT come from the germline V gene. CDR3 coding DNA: TGTGCCAGCAGTGATGGGGTGGCAGTTAGGAATACGCAGTATTTT. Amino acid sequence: CASSDGVAVRNTQYF.

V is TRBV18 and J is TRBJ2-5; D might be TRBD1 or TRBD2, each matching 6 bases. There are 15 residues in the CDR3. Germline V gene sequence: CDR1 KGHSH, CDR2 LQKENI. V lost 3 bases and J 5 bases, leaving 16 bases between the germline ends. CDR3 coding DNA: TGTGCCAGCTCACCCCCCGGAGGGGGGCTCGAGACCCAGTACTTC. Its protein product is CASSPPGGGLETQYF.

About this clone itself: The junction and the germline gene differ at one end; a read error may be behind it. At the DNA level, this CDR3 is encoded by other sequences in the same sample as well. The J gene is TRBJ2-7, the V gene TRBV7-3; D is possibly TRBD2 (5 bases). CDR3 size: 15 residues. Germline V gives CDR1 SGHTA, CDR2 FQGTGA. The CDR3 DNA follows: TGTGCCAGCAGCTTAAGTCCGTGGCCCCATACCCGGGAAGGCTTT. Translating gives CASSLSPWPHTREGF.

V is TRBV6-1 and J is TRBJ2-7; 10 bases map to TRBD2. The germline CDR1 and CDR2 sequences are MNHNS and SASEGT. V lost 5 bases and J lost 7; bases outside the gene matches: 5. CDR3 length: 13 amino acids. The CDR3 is CASSWGGLAEQYV. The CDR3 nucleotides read TGTGCCAGCAGTTGGGGGGGACTAGCGGAGCAGTACGTC.

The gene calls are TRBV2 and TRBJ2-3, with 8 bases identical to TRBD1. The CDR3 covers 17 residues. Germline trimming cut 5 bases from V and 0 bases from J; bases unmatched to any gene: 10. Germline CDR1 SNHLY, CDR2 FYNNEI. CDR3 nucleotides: TGTGCCAGCAGTAACCGGGACAGGAGGACTAGCACAGATACGCAGTATTTT. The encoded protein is CASSNRDRRTSTDTQYF.

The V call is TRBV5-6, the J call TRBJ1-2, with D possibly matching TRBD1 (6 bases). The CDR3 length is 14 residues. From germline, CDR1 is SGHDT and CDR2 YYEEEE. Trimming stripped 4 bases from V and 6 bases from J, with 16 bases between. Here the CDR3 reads CASSPGTSDHGYTF. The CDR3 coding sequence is TGTGCCAGCAGCCCAGGGACATCCGACCATGGCTACACCTTC.

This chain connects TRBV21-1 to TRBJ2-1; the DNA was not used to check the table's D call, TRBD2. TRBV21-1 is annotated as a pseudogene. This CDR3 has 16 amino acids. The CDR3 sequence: CASGSGSEKVRNEQFF. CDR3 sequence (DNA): TGTGCCAGCGGTAGCGGGAGTGAGAAGGTAAGGAATGAGCAGTTCTTC.

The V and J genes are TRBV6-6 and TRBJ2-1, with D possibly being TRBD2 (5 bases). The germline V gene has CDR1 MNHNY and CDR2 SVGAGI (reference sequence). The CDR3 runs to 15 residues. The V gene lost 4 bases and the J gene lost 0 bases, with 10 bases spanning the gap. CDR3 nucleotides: TGTGCCAGCAGTTGGCGGGCAACCTCCTACAATGAGCAGTTCTTC. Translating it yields CASSWRATSYNEQFF.

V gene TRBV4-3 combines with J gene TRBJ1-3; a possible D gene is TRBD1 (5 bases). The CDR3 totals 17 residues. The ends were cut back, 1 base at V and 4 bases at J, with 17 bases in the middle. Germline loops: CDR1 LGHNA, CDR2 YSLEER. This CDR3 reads CASSQARYGAAGNTIYF. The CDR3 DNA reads TGCGCCAGCAGCCAAGCGAGGTACGGGGCTGCCGGAAACACCATATATTTT.

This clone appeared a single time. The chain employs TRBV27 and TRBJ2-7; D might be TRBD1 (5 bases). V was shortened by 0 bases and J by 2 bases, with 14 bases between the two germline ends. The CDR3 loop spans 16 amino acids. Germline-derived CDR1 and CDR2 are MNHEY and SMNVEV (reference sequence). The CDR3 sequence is CASSLSGNRLAYEQYF. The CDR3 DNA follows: TGTGCCAGCAGTTTATCGGGAAACAGGCTTGCCTACGAGCAGTACTTC.

CDR3 region: CAISESATPTDKAFF. The CDR3 coding sequence is TGTGCCATCAGTGAGTCCGCAACCCCGACGGACAAAGCTTTCTTT. The rearrangement links TRBV10-3 to TRBJ1-1; possible D gene TRBD1, 5 bases. Germline loops: CDR1 ENHRY, CDR2 SYGVKD. V was cut by 0 bases and J by 9 bases, with 17 bases left in between. This CDR3 is 15 amino acids long.

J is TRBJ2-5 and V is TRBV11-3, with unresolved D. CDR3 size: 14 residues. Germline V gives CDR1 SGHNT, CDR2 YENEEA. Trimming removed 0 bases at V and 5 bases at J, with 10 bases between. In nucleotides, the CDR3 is TGTGCCAGCAGCTTAGATAGGAATACGGAGACCCAGTACTTC. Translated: CASSLDRNTETQYF.

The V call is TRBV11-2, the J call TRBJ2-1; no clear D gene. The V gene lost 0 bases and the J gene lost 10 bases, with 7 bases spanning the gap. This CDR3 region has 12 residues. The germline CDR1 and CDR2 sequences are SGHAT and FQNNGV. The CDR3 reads CASSLDPGEQFF. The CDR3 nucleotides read TGTGCCAGCAGCTTAGATCCGGGCGAGCAGTTCTTC.

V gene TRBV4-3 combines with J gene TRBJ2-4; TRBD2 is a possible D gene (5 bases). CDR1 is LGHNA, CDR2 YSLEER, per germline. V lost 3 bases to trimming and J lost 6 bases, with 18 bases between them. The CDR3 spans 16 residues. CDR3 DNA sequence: TGCGCCAGCAGCCACAGCTGGGAGTCAAAACGAAACATTCAGTACTTC. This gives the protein CASSHSWESKRNIQYF.

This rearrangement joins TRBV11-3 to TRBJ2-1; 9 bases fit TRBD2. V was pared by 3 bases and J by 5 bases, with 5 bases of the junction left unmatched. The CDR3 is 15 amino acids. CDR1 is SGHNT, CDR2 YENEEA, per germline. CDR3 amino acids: CASSFLASGNNEQFF. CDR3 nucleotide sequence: TGTGCCAGCAGCTTTTTGGCTAGCGGGAACAATGAGCAGTTCTTC.

The CDR3 region has the DNA TGTGCCAGCGTAGCGGGAGTCCCCAATGAGCAGTTCTTC. Its translation: CASVAGVPNEQFF. The chain links TRBV7-2 to TRBJ2-1; 9 bases agree with TRBD2. Germline V CDR1 and CDR2: SGHTA, FQGNSA. With 8 bases clipped from V and 6 bases from J, the junction kept 5 bases outside the gene matches. The length of the CDR3 is 13 residues.

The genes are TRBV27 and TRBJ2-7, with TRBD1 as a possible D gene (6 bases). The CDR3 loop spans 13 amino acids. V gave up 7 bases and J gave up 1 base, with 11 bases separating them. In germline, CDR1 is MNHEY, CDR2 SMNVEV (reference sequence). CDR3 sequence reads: CASKRTASYEQYF. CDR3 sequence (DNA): TGTGCCAGCAAACGGACAGCTTCCTACGAGCAGTACTTC.

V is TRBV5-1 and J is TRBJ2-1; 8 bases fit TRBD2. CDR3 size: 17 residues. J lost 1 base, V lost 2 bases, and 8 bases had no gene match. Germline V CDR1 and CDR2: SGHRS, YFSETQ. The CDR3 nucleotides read TGCGCCAGCAGCTTTAGGACTAGCCCACAATCCTACAATGAGCAGTTCTTC. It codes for CASSFRTSPQSYNEQFF.

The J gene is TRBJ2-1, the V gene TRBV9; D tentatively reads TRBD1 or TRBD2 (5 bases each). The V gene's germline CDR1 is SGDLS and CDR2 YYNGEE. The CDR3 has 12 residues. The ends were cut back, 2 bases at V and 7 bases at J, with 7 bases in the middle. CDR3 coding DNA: TGTGCCAGCAGCGTTTGGGGGAATGAGCAGTTCTTC. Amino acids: CASSVWGNEQFF.

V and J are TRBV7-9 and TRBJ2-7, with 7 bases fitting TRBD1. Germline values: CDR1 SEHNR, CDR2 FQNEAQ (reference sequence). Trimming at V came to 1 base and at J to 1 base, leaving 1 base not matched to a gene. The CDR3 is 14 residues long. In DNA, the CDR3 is TGTGCCAGCAGCTTAGAACAGGGGTCCTACGAGCAGTACTTC. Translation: CASSLEQGSYEQYF.

This CDR3 reads CASGGTSGETDTQYF. DNA for the CDR3: TGTGCCAGCGGAGGGACTAGCGGGGAGACAGATACGCAGTATTTT. The chain is built from TRBV11-1 and TRBJ2-3, with 13 bases aligning to TRBD2. CDR1 is SGHAT and CDR2 is FQDESV in the germline V gene (reference sequence). V lost 8 bases, J lost 3 bases, and 5 bases stayed unmatched. The CDR3 loop spans 15 amino acids.

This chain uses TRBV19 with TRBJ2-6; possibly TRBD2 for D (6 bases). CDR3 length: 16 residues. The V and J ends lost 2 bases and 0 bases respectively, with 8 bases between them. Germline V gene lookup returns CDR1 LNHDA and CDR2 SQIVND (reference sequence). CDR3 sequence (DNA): TGTGCCAGTAGTATACTCGGGGGCTCTGGGGCCAACGTCCTGACTTTC. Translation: CASSILGGSGANVLTF.